Sequencing of this T cell receptor beta chain was carried out in a study of T cell responses to AZD1222 COVID-19 vaccine. The study's findings and limits: Donors, mostly white British, included more females; clonal diversity was possibly underestimated.

The protocol was immunoSEQ multiplex PCR, while the TCRdb copy is restricted to in-frame clones and leaves out a portion. The sample has around 160,000 clones; 89% are singletons. Remarks on this clone: The antigen is not known.

CDR3 length equals 17 residues. Deletions cut 0 bases from V and 6 bases from J, with 18 bases between. CDR1 MGHRA and CDR2 YSYEKL come from the germline V gene. This sequence was found in an adult in good health. The chain joins TRBV4-1 to TRBJ2-1; possible D gene TRBD2, 6 bases. This sample comprised peripheral blood, obtained on day 0 of AZD1222 vaccination. The CDR3 DNA reads as TGCGCCAGCAGCCAAGACGGCGGGGTAACTCCAGCCAATGAGCAGTTCTTC. Translation: CASSQDGGVTPANEQFF.